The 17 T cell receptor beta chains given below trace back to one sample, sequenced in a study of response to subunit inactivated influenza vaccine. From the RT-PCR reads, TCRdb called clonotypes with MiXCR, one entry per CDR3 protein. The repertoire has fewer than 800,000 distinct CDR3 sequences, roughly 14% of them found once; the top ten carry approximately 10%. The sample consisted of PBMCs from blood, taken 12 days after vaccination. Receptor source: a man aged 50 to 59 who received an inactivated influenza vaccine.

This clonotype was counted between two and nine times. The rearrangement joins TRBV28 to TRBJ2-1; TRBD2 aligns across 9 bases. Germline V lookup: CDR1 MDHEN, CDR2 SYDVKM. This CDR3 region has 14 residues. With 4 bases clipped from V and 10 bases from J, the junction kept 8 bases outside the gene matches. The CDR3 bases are TGTGCCAGCAGTTCCCAGACTAGCGGCTACGAGCAGTTCTTC. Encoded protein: CASSSQTSGYEQFF. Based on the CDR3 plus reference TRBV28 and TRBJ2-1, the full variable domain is DVKVTQSSRYLVKRTGEKVFLECVQDMDHENMFWYRQDPGLGLRLIYFSYDVKMKEKGDIPEGYSVSREKKERFSLILESASTNQTSMYLCASSSQTSGYEQFFGPGTRLTVL.

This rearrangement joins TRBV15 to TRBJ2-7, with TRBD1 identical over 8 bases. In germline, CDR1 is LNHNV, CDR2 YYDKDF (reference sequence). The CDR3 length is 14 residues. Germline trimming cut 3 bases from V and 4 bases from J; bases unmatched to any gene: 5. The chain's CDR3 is CATSSTGQGYEQYF. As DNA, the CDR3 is TGTGCCACCAGCAGTACCGGACAGGGATACGAGCAGTACTTC.

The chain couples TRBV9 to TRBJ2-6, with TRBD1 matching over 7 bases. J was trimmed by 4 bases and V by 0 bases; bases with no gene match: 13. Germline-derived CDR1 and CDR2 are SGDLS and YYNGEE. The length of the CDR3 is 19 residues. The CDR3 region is CASSVAKGQSSWGANVLTF. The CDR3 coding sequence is TGTGCCAGCAGCGTAGCTAAGGGACAGTCGTCGTGGGGGGCCAACGTCCTGACTTTC.

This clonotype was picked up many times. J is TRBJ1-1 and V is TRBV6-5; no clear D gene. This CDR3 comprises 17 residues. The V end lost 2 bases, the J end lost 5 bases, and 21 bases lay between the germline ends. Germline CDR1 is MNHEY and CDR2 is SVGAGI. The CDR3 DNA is TGTGCCAGCAGTTACATCCCGATGGCCTCTCGGGTGACTGAAGCTTTCTTT. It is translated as CASSYIPMASRVTEAFF.

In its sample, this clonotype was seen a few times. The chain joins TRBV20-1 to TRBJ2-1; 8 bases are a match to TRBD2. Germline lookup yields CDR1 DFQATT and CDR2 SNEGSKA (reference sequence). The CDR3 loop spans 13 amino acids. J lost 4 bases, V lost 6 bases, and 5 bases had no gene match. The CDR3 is CSARGGRYNEQFF. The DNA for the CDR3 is TGCAGTGCCCGGGGGGGGAGGTACAATGAGCAGTTCTTC.

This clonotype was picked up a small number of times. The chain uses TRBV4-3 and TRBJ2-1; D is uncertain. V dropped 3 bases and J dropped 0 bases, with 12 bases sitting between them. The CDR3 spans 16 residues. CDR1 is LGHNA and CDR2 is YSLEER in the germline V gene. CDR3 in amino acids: CASSHQFPISYNEQFF. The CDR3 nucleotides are TGCGCCAGCAGCCACCAATTCCCAATCTCCTACAATGAGCAGTTCTTC.

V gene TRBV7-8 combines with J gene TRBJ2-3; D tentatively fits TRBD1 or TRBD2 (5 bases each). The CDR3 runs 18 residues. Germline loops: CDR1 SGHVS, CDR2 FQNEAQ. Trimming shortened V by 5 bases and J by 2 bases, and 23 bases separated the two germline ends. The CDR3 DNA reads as TGTGCCAGCAGCCCCCCAAAACGGGGCCCCGAATACACAGATACGCAGTATTTT. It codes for CASSPPKRGPEYTDTQYF.

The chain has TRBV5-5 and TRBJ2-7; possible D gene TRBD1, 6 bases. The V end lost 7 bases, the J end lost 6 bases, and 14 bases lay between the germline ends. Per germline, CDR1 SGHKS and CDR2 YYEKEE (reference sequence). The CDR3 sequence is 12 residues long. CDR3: CASHPPRGEQYF. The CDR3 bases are TGTGCCAGCCACCCACCCAGGGGCGAGCAGTACTTC. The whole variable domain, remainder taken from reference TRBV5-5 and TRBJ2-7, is DAGVTQSPTHLIKTRGQQVTLRCSPISGHKSVSWYQQVLGQGPQFIFQYYEKEERGRGNFPDRFSARQFPNYSSELNVNALLLGDSALYLCASHPPRGEQYFGPGTRLTVT.

The chain's CDR3 is CSAVGWTETISYNEQFF. The CDR3 bases are TGCAGTGCTGTAGGATGGACGGAAACAATCTCCTACAATGAGCAGTTCTTC. This chain connects TRBV20-1 to TRBJ2-1; D not certain. Germline V gene data show CDR1 as DFQATT and CDR2 as SNEGSKA (reference sequence). V shed 5 bases and J shed 0 bases, with 20 bases lying between them. This CDR3 is built from 17 residues.

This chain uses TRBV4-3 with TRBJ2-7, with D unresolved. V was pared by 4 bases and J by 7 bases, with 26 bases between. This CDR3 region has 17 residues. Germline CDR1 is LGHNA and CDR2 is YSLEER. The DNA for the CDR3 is TGCGCCAGCAGCCGCGCCCCAACGGGTCTGGAGATGGGAGAGCAGTACTTC. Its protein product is CASSRAPTGLEMGEQYF.

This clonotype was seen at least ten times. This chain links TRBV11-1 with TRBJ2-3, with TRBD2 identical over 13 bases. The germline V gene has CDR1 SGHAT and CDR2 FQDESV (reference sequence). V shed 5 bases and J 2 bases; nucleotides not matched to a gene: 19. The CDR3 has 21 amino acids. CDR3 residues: CASSRSPGLAGTIGLTDTQYF. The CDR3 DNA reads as TGTGCCAGCAGCAGGTCCCCGGGACTAGCGGGGACCATAGGACTCACAGATACGCAGTATTTT. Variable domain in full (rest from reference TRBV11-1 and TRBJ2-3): EAEVAQSPRYKITEKSQAVAFWCDPISGHATLYWYRQILGQGPELLVQFQDESVVDDSQLPKDRFSAERLKGVDSTLKIQPAELGDSAMYLCASSRSPGLAGTIGLTDTQYFGPGTRLTVL.

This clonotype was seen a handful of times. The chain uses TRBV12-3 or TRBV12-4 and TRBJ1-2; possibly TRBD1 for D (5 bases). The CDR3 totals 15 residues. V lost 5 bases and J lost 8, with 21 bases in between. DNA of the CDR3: TGTGCCAGCAGTGACCCAGGGAGGGGCAGCAGGGGCTACACCTTC. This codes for CASSDPGRGSRGYTF.

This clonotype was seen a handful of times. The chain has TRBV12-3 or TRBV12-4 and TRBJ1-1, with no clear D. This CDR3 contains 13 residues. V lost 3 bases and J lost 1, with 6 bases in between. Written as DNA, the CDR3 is TGTGCCAGCAGTTTTGATTCGAACACTGAAGCTTTCTTT. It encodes CASSFDSNTEAFF.

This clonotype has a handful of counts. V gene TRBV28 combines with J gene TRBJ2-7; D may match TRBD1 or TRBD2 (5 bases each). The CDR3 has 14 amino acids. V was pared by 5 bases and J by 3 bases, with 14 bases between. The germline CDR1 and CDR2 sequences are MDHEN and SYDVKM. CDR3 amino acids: CASSEYGTIYEQYF. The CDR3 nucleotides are TGTGCCAGCAGTGAGTACGGGACCATCTACGAGCAGTACTTC.

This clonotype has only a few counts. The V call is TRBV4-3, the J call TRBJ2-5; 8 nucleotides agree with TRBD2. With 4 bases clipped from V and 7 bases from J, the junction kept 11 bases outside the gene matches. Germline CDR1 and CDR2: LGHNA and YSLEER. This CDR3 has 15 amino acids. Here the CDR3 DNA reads TGCGCCAGCAGCCCGACCTCCGGGACTAGGGGGACCCAGTACTTC. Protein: CASSPTSGTRGTQYF.

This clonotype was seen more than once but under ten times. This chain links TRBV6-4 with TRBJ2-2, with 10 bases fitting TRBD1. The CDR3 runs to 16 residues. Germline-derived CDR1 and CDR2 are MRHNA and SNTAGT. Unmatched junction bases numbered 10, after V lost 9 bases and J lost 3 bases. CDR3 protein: CARPGQGTPHTGELFF. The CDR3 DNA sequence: TGTGCCAGGCCGGGACAGGGGACTCCCCACACCGGGGAGCTGTTTTTT.

CDR3 region: CASSTRGLAGGNEQFF. CDR3 in DNA: TGTGCCAGCAGCACCCGGGGACTAGCGGGGGGAAATGAGCAGTTCTTC. This chain connects TRBV5-5 to TRBJ2-1; TRBD2 matches 15 bases. V trimming: 4 bases; J trimming: 7 bases; junction bases outside the gene matches: 6. Germline V lookup: CDR1 SGHKS, CDR2 YYEKEE (reference sequence). CDR3 length: 16 residues.